This entry lists 16 T cell receptor beta chains sequenced from one sample in a study of CD8 T cells in ankylosing spondylitis. Regarding the study as a whole: What seemed typical of ankylosing spondylitis blood was a TCR beta motif built from roughly eight highly homologous variants.

Their cognate antigens are unknown. TCRdb used MiXCR to reprocess the 5' RACE reads, holding one entry per CDR3 protein. The sample gives about 540,000 distinct CDR3 sequences, approximately 11% of which show up once; nearly 7% is in the top ten. The sample taken for sequencing was blood, either unsorted or a sorted T cell fraction (not recorded which). The receptors were sampled from a male donor with ankylosing spondylitis.

This clonotype was seen a few times. The genes are TRBV27 and TRBJ2-3; TRBD2 might be the D (5 bases). Germline V gene sequence: CDR1 MNHEY, CDR2 SMNVEV (reference sequence). V shed 6 bases and J shed 4 bases, with 11 bases lying between them. The CDR3 consists of 13 residues. CDR3 sequence reads: CASSRPGADTQYF. CDR3 coding DNA: TGTGCCAGCAGCCGGCCCGGGGCAGATACGCAGTATTTT.

In its sample, this clonotype was seen many times. The chain couples TRBV5-1 to TRBJ2-2; TRBD2 matches 7 bases. This CDR3 spans 14 amino acids. Trimming cost V 4 bases and J 5 bases; bases outside gene matches: 5. The V gene's germline CDR1 is SGHRS and CDR2 YFSETQ. The CDR3 protein is CASSGRGETGELFF. For the CDR3, the DNA is TGCGCCAGCAGCGGACGGGGGGAGACCGGGGAGCTGTTTTTT.

In this sample, this clonotype turned up a few times. This sequence joins TRBV4-2 and TRBJ2-1; the D is unclear. CDR3 size: 14 residues. Germline-derived CDR1 and CDR2 are LGHNA and YNFKEQ. V was trimmed by 0 bases and J by 5 bases, leaving 8 bases between them. CDR3 nucleotide sequence: TGTGCCAGCAGCCAAGATAGGCCAGACAATGAGCAGTTCTTC. Its translation: CASSQDRPDNEQFF.

J is TRBJ2-7 and V is TRBV20-1; D call uncertain. The CDR3 consists of 13 residues. The germline V gene has CDR1 DFQATT and CDR2 SNEGSKA (reference sequence). V gave up 2 bases and J gave up 1 base, with 9 bases separating them. CDR3 amino acids: CSARSPTSYEQYF. Written as DNA, the CDR3 is TGCAGTGCTAGATCCCCTACTTCCTACGAGCAGTACTTC.

This clonotype occurred a few times. This chain connects TRBV20-1 to TRBJ2-7; perhaps TRBD1 as D (5 bases). The CDR3 sequence is 14 residues long. V was shortened by 5 bases and J by 2 bases, with 16 bases between the two germline ends. The V gene's germline CDR1 is DFQATT and CDR2 SNEGSKA (reference sequence). The CDR3, as DNA: TGCAGTGCTGGAACCTCCAGGGCTACCTACGAGCAGTACTTC. It is translated as CSAGTSRATYEQYF.

The rearrangement joins TRBV5-1 to TRBJ2-7; 8 bases align to TRBD1. Germline V gives CDR1 SGHRS, CDR2 YFSETQ. The ends lost 0 bases at V and 4 bases at J; junction bases unmatched: 6. The CDR3 is 15 residues long. The CDR3: CASSLGDRGSYEQYV. The CDR3 DNA reads TGCGCCAGCAGCTTGGGAGACAGGGGTTCTTACGAGCAGTACGTC.

As DNA, the CDR3 is TGTGCCAGCAGCTTAGAGTCGTCGTCTGGGCCCTATGGCTACACCTTC. It specifies CASSLESSSGPYGYTF. V is TRBV7-9 and J is TRBJ1-2; D unclear. Between the trimmed V and J ends, which lost 1 base and 4 bases, there was a span of 16 bases. This CDR3 contains 16 residues. Germline lookup yields CDR1 SEHNR and CDR2 FQNEAQ (reference sequence). The whole variable domain, filled in from reference TRBV7-9 and TRBJ1-2, reads DTGVSQNPRHKITKRGQNVTFRCDPISEHNRLYWYRQTLGQGPEFLTYFQNEAQLEKSRLLSDRFSAERPKGSFSTLEIQRTEQGDSAMYLCASSLESSSGPYGYTFGSGTRLTVV.

The rearrangement links TRBV5-1 to TRBJ2-1; 10 bases map to TRBD2. Losses at the gene ends were 2 bases for V and 10 bases for J; bases not matched to a gene: 6. Germline CDR1 is SGHRS and CDR2 is YFSETQ. The CDR3 is made up of 14 amino acids. CDR3 residues: CASSLRTSGDEQFF. The CDR3, as DNA: TGCGCCAGCAGCTTACGGACTAGCGGAGACGAGCAGTTCTTC.

The chain uses TRBV7-2 and TRBJ2-2; no reliable D call. The CDR3 loop spans 13 amino acids. Trimming removed 3 bases at V and 4 bases at J, with 6 bases between. Germline CDR1 is SGHTA and CDR2 is FQGNSA. As DNA, the CDR3 is TGTGCCAGCAGCTTCCCAATCACCGGGGAGCTGTTTTTT. Translated, it gives CASSFPITGELFF.

This clonotype turned up a few times. This rearrangement joins TRBV5-1 to TRBJ2-1; 7 bases fit TRBD2. Germline loops: CDR1 SGHRS, CDR2 YFSETQ. The V gene end was trimmed by 2 bases and the J gene end by 4 bases; junction bases not matched to a gene: 3. CDR3 length: 14 amino acids. The CDR3 is CASSFGGIYNEQFF. The CDR3 DNA reads TGCGCCAGCAGCTTCGGGGGGATTTACAATGAGCAGTTCTTC.

In regard to this clonotype: Because it lacks the conserved phenylalanine or tryptophan at the end, this CDR3 is likely a read error. It is unclear where the CDR3 begins or ends on the DNA, so no DNA is shown, and the CDR3 is as TCRdb lists it. This rearrangement joins TRBV15 to TRBJ2-1; the tabulated D call, TRBD2, remains unverified against the DNA. The CDR3 has 11 amino acids, counting both end residues. Germline V gene lookup returns CDR1 LNHNV and CDR2 YYDKDF (reference sequence). CDR3 region: CATSSASGRAL.

This sequence joins TRBV19 and TRBJ1-1; weak D call: TRBD1 (6 bases). The CDR3 contains 13 residues. In germline, CDR1 is LNHDA, CDR2 SQIVND (reference sequence). V was cut by 4 bases and J by 6 bases, with 12 bases left in between. The CDR3 loop is CASSTTGSAEAFF. Written as DNA, the CDR3 is TGTGCCAGTAGTACGACAGGTTCCGCTGAAGCTTTCTTT.

This chain links TRBV29-1 with TRBJ2-4, with D possibly being TRBD2 (5 bases). Germline V gives CDR1 SQVTM, CDR2 ANQGSEA. This CDR3 has 13 residues. Trimming removed 7 bases from V and 5 bases from J, with 15 bases in between. The CDR3 DNA reads as TGCAGCGCGGCTCGGGGTATCCAAAACATTCAGTACTTC. It codes for CSAARGIQNIQYF.

This clonotype was seen only a few times. V usage is TRBV24-1 and J usage is TRBJ2-2; D is uncertain. Trimming took 3 bases from V and 8 from J, leaving 9 bases between them. The CDR3 is 13 residues long. The germline V gene encodes CDR1 KGHDR and CDR2 SFDVKD. The CDR3 nucleotides read TGTGCCACCAGTGATAACCTTCGGGGGGAGCTGTTTTTT. It translates to CATSDNLRGELFF.

V usage is TRBV4-1 and J usage is TRBJ2-6, with D perhaps TRBD1 (6 bases). CDR3 size: 17 residues. CDR1 is MGHRA, CDR2 YSYEKL, per germline. The V gene lost 1 base and the J gene lost 3 bases, with 13 bases spanning the gap. CDR3 nucleotides: TGCGCCAGCAGCCAAGGAAACAGGGCTATTGGGGCCAACGTCCTGACTTTC. Its translation is CASSQGNRAIGANVLTF.

This chain joins TRBV10-3 and TRBJ2-1; the D is unclear. The CDR3 is made up of 12 amino acids. Germline V gene data show CDR1 as ENHRY and CDR2 as SYGVKD. V dropped 3 bases and J dropped 2 bases, with 2 bases sitting between them. The CDR3 sequence is CAISEAYNEQFF. In nucleotides, the CDR3 is TGTGCCATCAGTGAAGCCTACAATGAGCAGTTCTTC.